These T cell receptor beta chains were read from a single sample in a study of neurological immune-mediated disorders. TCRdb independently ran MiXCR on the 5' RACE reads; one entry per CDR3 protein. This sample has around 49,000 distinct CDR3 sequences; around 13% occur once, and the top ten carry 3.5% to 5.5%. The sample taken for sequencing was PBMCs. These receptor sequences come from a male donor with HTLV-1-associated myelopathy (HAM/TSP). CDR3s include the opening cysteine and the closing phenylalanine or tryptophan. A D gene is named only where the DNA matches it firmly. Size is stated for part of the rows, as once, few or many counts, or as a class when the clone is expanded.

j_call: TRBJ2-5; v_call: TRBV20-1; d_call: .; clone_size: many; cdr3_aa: CSPRRAGDGETQYF; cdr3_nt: TGCAGCCCGAGACGGGCCGGGGACGGGGAGACCCAGTACTTC
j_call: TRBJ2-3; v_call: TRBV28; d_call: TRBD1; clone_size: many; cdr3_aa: CASPPMGGDRDRDTQYF; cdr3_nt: TGTGCCAGCCCACCCATGGGTGGGGACAGGGATCGAGATACGCAGTATTTT
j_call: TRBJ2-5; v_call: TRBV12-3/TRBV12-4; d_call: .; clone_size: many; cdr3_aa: CASSRTGRETQYF; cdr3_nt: TGTGCCAGCAGCCGAACAGGGAGAGAGACCCAGTACTTC
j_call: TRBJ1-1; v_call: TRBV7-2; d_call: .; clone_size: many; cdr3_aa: CASRRGDGNTEAFF; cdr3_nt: TGTGCCAGCAGGAGGGGGGACGGGAACACTGAAGCTTTCTTT
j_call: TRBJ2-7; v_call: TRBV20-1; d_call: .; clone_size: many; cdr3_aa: CSARPRQPLGEQYF; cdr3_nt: TGCAGTGCTAGACCCAGACAACCCCTCGGAGAGCAGTACTTC
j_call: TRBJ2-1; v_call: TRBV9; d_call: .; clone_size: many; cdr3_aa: CASSVVGSSYNEQFF; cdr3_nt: TGTGCCAGCAGCGTAGTGGGAAGTTCCTACAATGAGCAGTTCTTC
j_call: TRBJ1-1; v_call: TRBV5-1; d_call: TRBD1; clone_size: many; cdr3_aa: CASTSLGQGEAFF; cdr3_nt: TGCGCCAGCACTAGCCTGGGACAGGGTGAAGCTTTCTTT
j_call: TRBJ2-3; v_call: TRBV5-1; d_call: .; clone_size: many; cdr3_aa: CASSSGGGTDTQYF; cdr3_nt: TGCGCCAGCAGCTCTGGAGGGGGCACAGATACGCAGTATTTT
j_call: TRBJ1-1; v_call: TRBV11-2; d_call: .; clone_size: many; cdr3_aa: CASSSYRESGSTEAFF; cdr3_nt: TGTGCCAGCAGCTCTTATAGGGAGAGCGGGAGCACTGAAGCTTTCTTT
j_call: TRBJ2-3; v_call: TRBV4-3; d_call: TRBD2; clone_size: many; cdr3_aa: CASSQGAEGLAGGDTQYF; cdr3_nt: TGCGCCAGCAGCCAAGGGGCGGAAGGTCTAGCGGGGGGAGATACGCAGTATTTT
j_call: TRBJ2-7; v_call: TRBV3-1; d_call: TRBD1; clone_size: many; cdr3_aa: CASSQPRGPEQYF; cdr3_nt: TGTGCCAGCAGCCAACCCAGGGGGCCCGAGCAGTACTTC
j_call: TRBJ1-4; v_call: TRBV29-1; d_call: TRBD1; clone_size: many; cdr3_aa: CSVLSPSATGRGEKLFF; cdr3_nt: TGCAGCGTTTTATCCCCCTCGGCGACAGGGCGGGGTGAAAAACTGTTTTTT
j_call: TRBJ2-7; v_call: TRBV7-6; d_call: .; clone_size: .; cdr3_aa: CASSLEAVIAEQYF; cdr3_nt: TGTGCCAGCAGCTTAGAAGCTGTCATTGCCGAGCAGTACTTC
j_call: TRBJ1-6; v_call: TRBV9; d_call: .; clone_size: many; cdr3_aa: CASSVAGEVMNSPLHF; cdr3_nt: TGTGCCAGCAGCGTAGCCGGGGAGGTCATGAATTCACCCCTCCACTTT
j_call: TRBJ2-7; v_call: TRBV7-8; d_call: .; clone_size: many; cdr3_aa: CASSADSSYEQYF; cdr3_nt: TGTGCCAGCAGCGCGGACAGCTCCTACGAGCAGTACTTC
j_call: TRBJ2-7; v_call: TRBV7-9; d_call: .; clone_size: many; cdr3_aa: CASSLVGTEQYF; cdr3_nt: TGTGCCAGCAGCTTAGTAGGGACCGAGCAGTACTTC
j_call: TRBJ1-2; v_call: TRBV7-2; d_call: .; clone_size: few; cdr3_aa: CASSLDLGYGYTF; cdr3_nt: TGTGCCAGCAGCTTAGATTTAGGGTATGGCTACACCTTC